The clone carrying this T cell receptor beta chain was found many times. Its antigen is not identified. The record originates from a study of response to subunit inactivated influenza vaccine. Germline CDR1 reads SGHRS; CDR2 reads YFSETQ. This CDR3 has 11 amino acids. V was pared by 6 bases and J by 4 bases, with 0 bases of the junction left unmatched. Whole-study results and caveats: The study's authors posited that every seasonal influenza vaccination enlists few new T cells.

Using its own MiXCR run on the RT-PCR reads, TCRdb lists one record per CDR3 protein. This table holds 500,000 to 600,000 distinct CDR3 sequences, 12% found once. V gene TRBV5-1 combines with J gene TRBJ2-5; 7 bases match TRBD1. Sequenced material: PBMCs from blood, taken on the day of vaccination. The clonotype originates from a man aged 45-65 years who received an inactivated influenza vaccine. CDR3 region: CASNRGETQYF. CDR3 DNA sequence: TGCGCCAGCAACAGGGGAGAGACCCAGTACTTC.